The sequence of this T cell receptor beta chain was determined in a study of blood T cell repertoires in COVID-19. Study-wide context: Nucleic acid was either cDNA or gDNA, and it came from T cells, B-cell-depleted T cells, or PBMCs.

Germline CDR1 is SGHAT and CDR2 is FQNNGV. With 0 bases removed from V and 4 bases from J, the gap between germline ends came to 15 bases. The CDR3 runs 16 residues. As originally analysed: Reference gene primer amplification in the assay estimated nucleated cell counts. Using immunoSEQ multiplex PCR, the repertoire was profiled, and TCRdb retains in-frame clones only, with some absent. That table supplies the V and J calls and clone size; D and trimming were determined from the DNA. The data contain roughly 40,000 clones, 88% of them seen just once; the ten biggest clones take up 3.7%. The rearrangement uses TRBV11-2 and TRBJ1-2; D is possibly TRBD1 (5 bases). The sequence came from a human donor in a cohort sampled during active COVID-19. The source material was peripheral blood. This CDR3 is CASSLDRGTDFYGYTF. The DNA of the CDR3 is TGTGCCAGCAGCTTAGATCGCGGGACGGATTTCTATGGCTACACCTTC.